The clone carrying this T cell receptor beta chain has at least ten counts. These data are taken from a study of human T cells and chemical hapten exposure. The wider study: Across its roughly 24 weeks, the study gave patients weekly diphenylcyclopropenone doses to the scalp.

Described time point: patch test 2, 6 weeks after DPC sensitization. This sample's treatment: therapeutic diphenylcyclopropenone sensitization with weekly scalp DPC. One entry per CDR3 protein results from TCRdb running MiXCR on the RACE reads. The top ten hold more than 1.5% of the sample, which has some 57,000 distinct CDR3 sequences, around 9.4% seen once. Trimming removed 5 bases from V and 4 bases from J; junction bases left unmatched: 5. Per germline, CDR1 SGHVS and CDR2 FNYEAQ. The CDR3 sequence is 14 residues long. The sequence came from a woman in her fifties or sixties with alopecia areata. Some clones in this sample may be carry-over from other donors' samples. Sequenced here: whole blood, sampled in connection with sensitization to the hapten diphenylcyclopropenone (DPC). The V and J genes are TRBV7-6 and TRBJ2-3, with TRBD2 matching 8 bases. DNA of the CDR3: TGTGCCAGCAGCCGGGGGACTAGTGCAGATACGCAGTATTTT. Protein sequence: CASSRGTSADTQYF.